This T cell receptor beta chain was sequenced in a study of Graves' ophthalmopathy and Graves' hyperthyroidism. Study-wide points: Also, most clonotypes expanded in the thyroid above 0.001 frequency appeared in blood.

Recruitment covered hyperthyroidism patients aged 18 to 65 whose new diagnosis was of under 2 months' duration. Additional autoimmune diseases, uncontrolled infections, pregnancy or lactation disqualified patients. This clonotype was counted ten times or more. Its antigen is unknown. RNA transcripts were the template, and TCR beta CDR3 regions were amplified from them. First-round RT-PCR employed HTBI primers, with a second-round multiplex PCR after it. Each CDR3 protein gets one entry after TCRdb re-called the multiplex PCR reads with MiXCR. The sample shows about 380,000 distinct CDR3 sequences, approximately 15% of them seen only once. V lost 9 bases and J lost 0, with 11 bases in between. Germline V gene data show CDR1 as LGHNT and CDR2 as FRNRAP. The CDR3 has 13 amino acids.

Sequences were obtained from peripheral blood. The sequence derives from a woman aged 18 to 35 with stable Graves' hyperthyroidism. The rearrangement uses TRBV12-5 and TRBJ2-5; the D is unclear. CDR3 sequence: CASLKTNQETQYF. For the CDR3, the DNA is TGTGCTAGCCTAAAGACAAACCAAGAGACCCAGTACTTC.